Presented here are 20 T cell receptor beta chains from one specimen sequenced in a study of blood T cell repertoires in COVID-19. Only in-frame clones appear in the TCRdb table, and some are missing; sequencing was by immunoSEQ multiplex PCR. The data contain 310,000 or so clones, approximately 88% of them singletons. The sample comprised PBMCs or T cells enriched from blood (not recorded which). All receptors come from a woman in her late teens or twenties who had recovered from COVID-19.

This chain uses TRBV9 with TRBJ2-3, with D possibly matching TRBD1 (6 bases). Germline loops: CDR1 SGDLS, CDR2 YYNGEE. The V end was cut by 3 bases, the J end by 0 bases, with 11 bases between. There are 15 residues in the CDR3. This CDR3 is CASSEDRISTDTQYF. The CDR3 nucleotides read TGTGCCAGCAGCGAAGACAGGATCAGCACAGATACGCAGTATTTT.

V usage is TRBV9 and J usage is TRBJ1-1; no reliable D call. Trimming pared 3 bases from V and 7 bases from J, leaving 10 bases between. The CDR3 totals 12 residues. Germline lookup yields CDR1 SGDLS and CDR2 YYNGEE. CDR3: CASSGAAGEAFF. CDR3 nucleotide sequence: TGTGCCAGCAGCGGCGCAGCGGGTGAAGCTTTCTTT.

The chain combines TRBV6-2 or TRBV6-3 with TRBJ1-1; the D is unclear. The CDR3 runs to 16 residues. The V gene lost 2 bases and the J gene lost 4 bases, with 17 bases spanning the gap. Germline-derived CDR1 and CDR2 are MNHEY and SVGEGT. CDR3 sequence reads: CASSYVFETVGTEAFF. The DNA for the CDR3 is TGTGCCAGCAGTTACGTCTTTGAGACTGTTGGCACTGAAGCTTTCTTT.

The genes are TRBV5-4 and TRBJ2-7, with 7 bases that match TRBD2. CDR1 SGHNT and CDR2 YYREEE come from the germline V gene (reference sequence). The CDR3 length is 15 residues. With 1 base clipped from V and 0 bases from J, the junction kept 4 bases outside the gene matches. The chain's CDR3 is CASSLSGRYSYEQYF. In DNA form, the CDR3 reads TGTGCCAGCAGCTTGTCCGGGAGGTACTCCTACGAGCAGTACTTC.

This chain joins TRBV2 and TRBJ1-1, with D possibly TRBD1 on 6 matching bases. Per germline, CDR1 SNHLY and CDR2 FYNNEI. CDR3 length: 15 residues. Trimming took 7 bases from V and 1 from J, leaving 16 bases between them. The CDR3: CASNFPGTRNTEAFF. CDR3 sequence (DNA): TGTGCCAGCAACTTCCCAGGGACACGGAACACTGAAGCTTTCTTT.

This clone occurred a few times. The J gene is TRBJ1-2, the V gene TRBV7-9; 8 bases align to TRBD1. Trimming cost V 2 bases and J 7 bases; bases outside gene matches: 3. CDR3 length equals 13 residues. Germline lookup yields CDR1 SEHNR and CDR2 FQNEAQ (reference sequence). The CDR3 protein is CASSLQGALGYTF. CDR3 sequence (DNA): TGTGCCAGCAGCTTACAGGGGGCACTTGGCTACACCTTC.

This clone was detected only a few times. The rearrangement uses TRBV18 and TRBJ1-2; no firm D call. Trimming removed 6 bases at V and 8 bases at J, with 16 bases between. The CDR3 runs 13 residues. The germline CDR1 and CDR2 sequences are KGHSH and LQKENI. The CDR3 sequence: CASSPGASKGYTF. The CDR3 DNA follows: TGTGCCAGCTCCCCGGGTGCCAGTAAGGGCTACACCTTC.

In regard to this clone: An end of the junction does not agree with germline; a read error may underlie this. The V gene is TRBV7-9, the J gene TRBJ2-3, with D unclear. Germline V gene lookup returns CDR1 SEHNR and CDR2 FQNEAQ (reference sequence). The CDR3 is made up of 14 amino acids. CDR3 DNA: TGTGCCAGCAGGTTAGCCTCTTCGTCAGATACGCAGTATTTT. Translating gives CASRLASSSDTQYF.

The rearrangement uses TRBV18 and TRBJ1-6, with a possible D match to TRBD1 (6 bases). Germline assignment: CDR1 KGHSH and CDR2 LQKENI. The germline V and J ends were trimmed by 4 bases and 8 bases, with 15 bases remaining between them. This CDR3 region has 15 residues. The CDR3 loop reads CASSLRGTFDSPLHF. Here the CDR3 DNA reads TGTGCCAGCTCACTCAGGGGTACCTTTGATTCACCCCTCCACTTT.

The V and J genes are TRBV5-1 and TRBJ2-5; TRBD2 matches at 10 bases. The germline V gene encodes CDR1 SGHRS and CDR2 YFSETQ. There are 14 residues in the CDR3. V dropped 3 bases and J dropped 5; count of bases not matched to a gene: 4. The CDR3 region is CASSSSGGRETQYF. DNA of the CDR3: TGCGCCAGCAGCTCTAGCGGGGGCCGGGAGACCCAGTACTTC.

The rearrangement links TRBV7-9 to TRBJ2-7; D not resolved. The germline gives CDR1 SEHNR, CDR2 FQNEAQ (reference sequence). Trimming stripped 5 bases from V and 2 bases from J, with 13 bases between. CDR3 length: 14 amino acids. This chain's CDR3 is CASSPGSPPYEQYF. DNA for the CDR3: TGTGCCAGCAGCCCCGGGTCCCCTCCCTACGAGCAGTACTTC.

J is TRBJ2-7 and V is TRBV6-1, with 8 bases identical to TRBD2. The CDR3 loop spans 15 amino acids. V lost 6 bases, J lost 3 bases, and 10 bases stayed unmatched. The germline V gene has CDR1 MNHNS and CDR2 SASEGT. CDR3 residues: CASRYLSGSFYEQYF. CDR3 in DNA: TGTGCCAGCAGGTACCTCAGCGGGAGCTTCTACGAGCAGTACTTC.

This clone was counted a few times. The rearrangement uses TRBV20-1 and TRBJ2-1; a weak D match, TRBD2 (5 bases). From germline, CDR1 is DFQATT and CDR2 SNEGSKA (reference sequence). This CDR3 spans 11 amino acids. V was shortened by 2 bases and J by 8 bases, with 7 bases between the two germline ends. DNA of the CDR3: TGCAGTGCTAGATTAGCGTATGAGCAGTTCTTC. Encoded protein: CSARLAYEQFF.

This clone was detected only once. The CDR3 nucleotides read TGTGCCACCAGCAGAGGTCGGGGTTATAGCAATCAGCCCCAGCATTTT. Protein: CATSRGRGYSNQPQHF. The rearrangement links TRBV15 to TRBJ1-5; D not certain. CDR1 is LNHNV, CDR2 YYDKDF, per germline (reference sequence). The length of the CDR3 is 16 residues. V lost 1 base, J lost 0 bases, and 10 bases lay in between.

The chain joins TRBV21-1 to TRBJ2-7; TRBD2 is the table's D call and was not checked against the DNA. TRBV21-1 is given as a pseudogene. This CDR3 region has 13 residues. CDR3 in amino acids: CASKRPSTYEQYF. The CDR3, as DNA: TGTGCCAGCAAGCGTCCTTCCACCTACGAGCAGTACTTC.

The V call is TRBV11-1, the J call TRBJ2-7, with D possibly being TRBD2 (6 bases). The CDR3 loop spans 15 amino acids. V lost 6 bases and J lost 2, with 17 bases in between. Germline V gene lookup returns CDR1 SGHAT and CDR2 FQDESV (reference sequence). The CDR3 DNA reads as TGTGCCAGCAGTCGGGACTCGAGGTCGACCTACGAGCAGTACTTC. Encoded protein: CASSRDSRSTYEQYF. The full variable domain, with the rest looked up from reference TRBV11-1 and TRBJ2-7, is EAEVAQSPRYKITEKSQAVAFWCDPISGHATLYWYRQILGQGPELLVQFQDESVVDDSQLPKDRFSAERLKGVDSTLKIQPAELGDSAMYLCASSRDSRSTYEQYFGPGTRLTVT.

The CDR3 spells CASGTSSAETQYF. In DNA, the CDR3 is TGTGCCAGCGGGACTAGTTCTGCGGAGACCCAGTACTTC. This sequence joins TRBV9 and TRBJ2-5, with 8 bases identical to TRBD2. The germline gives CDR1 SGDLS, CDR2 YYNGEE. The CDR3 runs to 13 residues. Trimming at V came to 7 bases and at J to 5 bases, leaving 7 bases not matched to a gene.

V and J are TRBV25-1 and TRBJ1-2; D ambiguous. Looked up from germline, CDR1 is MGHDK and CDR2 is SYGVNS. The CDR3 has 14 amino acids. Trimming took 5 bases from V and 8 from J, leaving 18 bases between them. This CDR3 is CASSLGNRRWGYTF. The CDR3 coding sequence is TGTGCCAGCAGTCTCGGGAATAGGAGATGGGGCTACACCTTC.

The chain is built from TRBV29-1 and TRBJ2-7; no reliable D call. V was shortened by 0 bases and J by 6 bases, with 18 bases between the two germline ends. The CDR3 contains 15 residues. Germline-derived CDR1 and CDR2 are SQVTM and ANQGSEA. The CDR3 loop is CSVEDPKHRFGEQYF. The CDR3 DNA sequence: TGCAGCGTTGAAGATCCAAAACATCGATTTGGCGAGCAGTACTTC.

This chain links TRBV7-8 with TRBJ2-1; TRBD2 might be the D (7 bases). Trimming took off 5 bases at V and 4 bases at J, with 18 bases between the two ends. Germline loops: CDR1 SGHVS, CDR2 FQNEAQ. The CDR3 spans 16 residues. In nucleotides, the CDR3 is TGTGCCAGCAGCCAGGCAGGCGGGGGCCAGTACAATGAGCAGTTCTTC. It is translated as CASSQAGGGQYNEQFF.